This record covers a single T cell receptor (beta chain). Its specificity is unknown. Germline loops: CDR1 MNHEY, CDR2 SMNVEV (reference sequence). The length of the CDR3 is 13 residues. V lost 0 bases and J lost 5, with 5 bases in between. TCRdb's copy holds only in-frame clones and misses some; the assay was immunoSEQ multiplex PCR. The table has over 100,000 clones, around nine tenths seen once; the top ten hold 2% to 2.5%. The data were taken from a study of cytomegalovirus exposure and HLA in healthy donors. Across the study: A subsequent analysis reported that the roughly 120 validation repertoires were produced on the same platform that had also been used for the 666 first-cohort repertoires. Broader study findings: Subsequent analysis showed first-cohort TCR clusters tending to co-occur in some 120 validation repertoires. Many donors carried some public TCRs, although rarity characterized most TCR sequences.

Specimen: PBMCs. The receptor was isolated from a young woman in good health and CMV-seronegative. This chain joins TRBV27 and TRBJ1-5; D uncertain. In DNA form, the CDR3 reads TGTGCCAGCAGTTTATCGGCATATCAGCCCCAGCATTTT. This translates into CASSLSAYQPQHF.